This T cell receptor (beta chain) stems from a study of vaccination effects on CD4 cells after COVID-19 (dated by TCRdb to between 2022 and 2023). With regard to the full study: Two doses of either the BNT162b2 or the mRNA-1273 mRNA SARS-CoV-2 vaccine were administered to participants. The study compared SARS-CoV-2 spike-specific CD4+ TCR repertoires before and after mRNA vaccination in COVID-19 convalescent patients and infection-naive vaccine recipients. A total of 10 COVID-19 convalescent patients and several SARS-CoV-2-naive healthy vaccine recipients were included in the full study. In the study, cultures from other donors were sequenced using the Oncomine TCR Beta short-read assay on an Illumina iSeq 100. Study-wide conclusions, independent of this receptor: In healthy vaccine recipients, vaccine-induced clones were almost all SARS-CoV-2 mono-reactive, with only 1 of 255 cross-reactive with common cold coronaviruses. The study was limited by a small number of convalescent patients and lacked early post-infection timepoints. At late post-vaccination timepoints, both infection-induced and vaccine-induced clones showed marked clonal contraction, consistent with waning T cell responses.

In the ViraFEST assay, PBMC were stimulated with viral peptide pools, and antigen-specific CD4+ T cell clonotypes were then identified by expansion using TCR sequencing. After around 11 days of culture, CD4+ T cells were isolated with the EasySep CD4+ T cell isolation kit. The absence of prior SARS-CoV-2 infection in healthy vaccine recipients was confirmed by negative nucleocapsid antibodies before and after vaccination. About 2.2 million PBMC per well were cultured in IMDM with about 4.6% human AB serum, 10 IU/ml IL-2 and gentamicin, plus 10 ug/ml peptides. Half of the culture medium was replaced with fresh IL-2-containing medium on days 3 and 7. Unless noted otherwise, every peptide stimulation condition was grown in triplicate wells. Using Ficoll-Paque Plus gradient centrifugation, PBMC were separated from whole blood and then either used fresh or cryopreserved at -140C. The spike proteins of SARS-CoV-2 and of the common cold coronaviruses HCoV-NL63, HCoV-OC43 and HCoV-229E were spanned by overlapping peptide pools. The QIAamp micro DNA kit was used to extract genomic DNA from the cultured CD4+ T cells.

The germline V gene yields MDHEN for CDR1 and SYDVKM for CDR2. Cut back by 4 bases and 2 bases, the V and J ends lie 5 bases apart. The CDR3, from cysteine to phenylalanine, totals 12 residues. The only DNA kept is the CDR3, 36 bases in frame from the first base. Libraries were made using the immunoSEQ multiplex PCR assay. DNA from the cultured and isolated CD4+ T cells underwent TCR beta CDR3 sequencing. The authors processed their data as follows. Non-productive TCR sequences were removed and reads were trimmed to the CDR3 region, keeping CDR3s of at least 7 amino acids. Antigen-specific clonotypes were identified using the MANAFEST web app by comparison of expansion in peptide wells against reference cultures. To count as positive, a clone had to show expansion at FDR<0.05 compared with the reference and with all other wells, an odds ratio above 5, and a frequency above 0.1% in two replicate wells. Cross-reactive clonotypes were defined as significantly expanded in SARS-CoV-2 spike wells and in at least one common cold coronavirus spike condition. Using the stringdist R package, CDR3 similarity was measured by Levenshtein distance, and unrooted trees were constructed with ape in R 3.6.1. TCRdb stores this immuneACCESS table with in-frame sequences only. Part of the clones is absent; in the studies checked, under half of the shortfall reflects unresolved V genes, and no reason is known for the rest. The D gene and trimming were derived from the DNA, and the V and J assignments and clone size from that table. For this sample there are about 43,000 clones; just over 75% appear just once. The ten largest clones capture about a tenth of the sample.

Regarding this clone: What this receptor recognizes is not known. Nothing much larger sits one base from this clone, and base qualities are not available.

The sequence is built from TRBV28 and TRBJ1-2, with an unclear D gene assignment. This sequence was found in a human donor who received a COVID-19 vaccine. The specimen was CD4+ T cells from PBMCs cultured with SARS-CoV-2 spike peptides, collected before COVID-19 vaccination. The sample's cell subset or site, from its label and the paper: SARS-CoV-2 spike overlapping peptide pool stimulation. Read as DNA, the sequence is TGTGCCAGCAGTTCGGAAAACTATGGCTACACCTTC. This codes for CASSSENYGYTF.